This section outlines one T cell receptor (beta chain) sequence together with its context. Antigen unknown. The authors divided CD4+ cells into CD45RA+ naive and CD45RA-negative memory subsets. This sample is drawn from a study of shared clonotypes between healthy human individuals. General study findings and limits: Non-shared clonotypes had lower generation probabilities than those shared by all four donors.

Germline V gives CDR1 SGHDN, CDR2 FVKESK. V lost 2 bases, J lost 6 bases, and 8 bases lay in between. The CDR3 is 14 residues long. Produced via immunoSEQ multiplex PCR; TCRdb's table is partial and in-frame only. The sample has 2,500,000 or so clones, approximately 94% seen once. The sequence was collected from a man aged 18 to 30 in good health. Sequenced: naive CD4+ T cells sorted from blood. The sample's subset: CD45RA+ positively selected. J is TRBJ1-6 and V is TRBV14; D might be TRBD1 (5 bases). Written as DNA, the CDR3 is TGTGCCAGCAGCCAACTGGGACCTAATTCACCCCTCCACTTT. Translating gives CASSQLGPNSPLHF.